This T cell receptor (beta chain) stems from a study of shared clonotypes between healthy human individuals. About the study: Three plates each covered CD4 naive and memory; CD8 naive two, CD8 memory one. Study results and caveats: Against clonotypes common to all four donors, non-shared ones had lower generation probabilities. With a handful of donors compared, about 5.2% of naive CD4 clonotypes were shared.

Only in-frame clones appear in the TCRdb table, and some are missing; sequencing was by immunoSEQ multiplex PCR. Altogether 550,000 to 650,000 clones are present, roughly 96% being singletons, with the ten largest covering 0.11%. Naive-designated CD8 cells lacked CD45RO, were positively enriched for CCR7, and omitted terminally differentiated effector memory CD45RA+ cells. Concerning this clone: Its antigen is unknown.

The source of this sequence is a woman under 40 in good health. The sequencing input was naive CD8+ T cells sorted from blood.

Here the CDR3 reads CASSPTGGETQYF. The CDR3 bases are TGTGCCAGCAGCCCCACTGGAGGAGAGACCCAGTACTTC. V gene TRBV13 combines with J gene TRBJ2-5; tentatively, D is TRBD2 (5 bases). The V end was cut by 5 bases, the J end by 4 bases, with 11 bases between. This CDR3 region has 13 residues. From germline, CDR1 is PRHDT and CDR2 FYEKMQ (reference sequence).